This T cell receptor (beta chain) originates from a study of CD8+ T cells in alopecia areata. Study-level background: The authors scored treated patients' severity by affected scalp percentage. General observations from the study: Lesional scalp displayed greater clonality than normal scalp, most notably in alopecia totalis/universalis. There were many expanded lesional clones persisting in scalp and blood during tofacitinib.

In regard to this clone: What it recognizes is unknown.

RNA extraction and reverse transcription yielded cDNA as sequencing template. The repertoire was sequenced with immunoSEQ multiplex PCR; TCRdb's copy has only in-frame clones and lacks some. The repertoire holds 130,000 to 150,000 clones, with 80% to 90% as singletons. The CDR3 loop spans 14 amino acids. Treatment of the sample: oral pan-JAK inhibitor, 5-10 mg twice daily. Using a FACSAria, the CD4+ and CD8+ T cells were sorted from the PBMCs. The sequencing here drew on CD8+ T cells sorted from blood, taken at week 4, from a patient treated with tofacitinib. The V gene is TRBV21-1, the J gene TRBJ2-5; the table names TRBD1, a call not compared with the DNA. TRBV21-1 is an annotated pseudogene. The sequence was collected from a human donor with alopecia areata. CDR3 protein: CASSKEQPKETQYF. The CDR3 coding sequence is TGTGCCAGCAGCAAAGAACAGCCGAAAGAGACCCAGTACTTC.